The clone carrying this T cell receptor beta chain was picked up one time. V lost 0 bases to trimming and J lost 0 bases, with 12 bases between them. This CDR3 has 17 amino acids. Germline V CDR1 and CDR2: GTSNPN, SVGIG (reference sequence). This record belongs to a study of blood T cell repertoires in COVID-19. Study context: Sites in the United States, Italy and Spain provided acute and convalescent COVID-19 samples. PBMCs, B-cell-depleted T cells, or T cells provided the cDNA or gDNA that made up the material.

In the authors' methods: It was from reference gene primer amplification that nucleated cell counts were estimated. The assay was immunoSEQ multiplex PCR, and TCRdb's table has in-frame clones only and misses some. The DNA gave D and trimming, while V, J and clone size come from that table. The profile shows around 170,000 clones, around 85% of them singletons. The V call is TRBV30, the J call TRBJ2-6, with a possible D match to TRBD1 (5 bases). This TCR derives from a man aged 50 to 60 with active or convalescent COVID-19. The sequenced material came from peripheral blood. The CDR3 nucleotides are TGTGCCTGGAGTGTTGTCAGGGCCTACTCTGGGGCCAACGTCCTGACTTTC. The encoded protein is CAWSVVRAYSGANVLTF.